The 29 T cell receptor beta chains presented below share a single source sample, sequenced in a study of cytomegalovirus exposure and HLA in healthy donors. Using immunoSEQ multiplex PCR, the repertoire was profiled, and TCRdb retains in-frame clones only, with some absent. The table lists over 200,000 clones, around 91% of them singletons. The sequenced material came from PBMCs. Receptors were obtained from a woman aged 18-29 years in good health and CMV-seronegative.

The V gene is TRBV4-1, the J gene TRBJ2-3; 8 nucleotides align to TRBD2. V lost 0 bases to trimming and J lost 5 bases; unmatched junction nucleotides: 4. Germline values: CDR1 MGHRA, CDR2 YSYEKL. The length of the CDR3 is 15 residues. The CDR3: CASSQERGLGDTQYF. As DNA, the CDR3 is TGCGCCAGCAGCCAAGAGAGGGGACTAGGAGATACGCAGTATTTT.

The rearrangement links TRBV28 to TRBJ2-2; TRBD2 matches at 7 bases. Germline CDR1 MDHEN, CDR2 SYDVKM. The V and J ends lost 7 bases and 2 bases, in that order; junction bases with no gene match: 10. The CDR3 runs 16 residues. The CDR3 reads CASTGRPTINTGELFF. DNA for the CDR3: TGTGCCAGCACCGGGAGGCCAACTATTAACACCGGGGAGCTGTTTTTT.

The chain joins TRBV28 to TRBJ1-1; D not certain. Germline CDR1 reads MDHEN; CDR2 reads SYDVKM. V was clipped by 3 bases and J by 6 bases, with 17 bases between them. This CDR3 has 15 amino acids. In DNA form, the CDR3 reads TGTGCCAGCAGTTTCCCGGAGGTTGTCTCCGCTGAAGCTTTCTTT. Protein sequence: CASSFPEVVSAEAFF.

The chain employs TRBV5-1 and TRBJ1-2; D not resolved. The germline gives CDR1 SGHRS, CDR2 YFSETQ. The V and J ends lost 0 bases and 5 bases respectively, with 11 bases between them. The CDR3 has 14 amino acids. The chain's CDR3 is CASSLEGVGYGYTF. CDR3 bases: TGCGCCAGCAGCTTGGAGGGAGTTGGGTATGGCTACACCTTC.

This clone has only one observation. The DNA for the CDR3 is TGTGCCAGTAGTCCCGGCGGGGCTCCCTACGAGCAGTACTTC. This sequence encodes CASSPGGAPYEQYF. This chain links TRBV19 with TRBJ2-7; a possible D gene is TRBD2 (6 bases). The germline V gene has CDR1 LNHDA and CDR2 SQIVND (reference sequence). Trimming left V 5 bases short and J 2 bases short, with 13 bases between. This CDR3 contains 14 residues. The full variable domain, its missing parts supplied by reference TRBV19 and TRBJ2-7, is DGGITQSPKYLFRKEGQNVTLSCEQNLNHDAMYWYRQDPGQGLRLIYYSQIVNDFQKGDIAEGYSVSREKKESFPLTVTSAQKNPTAFYLCASSPGGAPYEQYFGPGTRLTVT.

The rearrangement links TRBV7-2 to TRBJ2-5; 10 positions match TRBD1. V was clipped by 6 bases and J by 11 bases; unmatched bases: 15. The CDR3 has 15 amino acids. Germline-derived CDR1 and CDR2 are SGHTA and FQGNSA. CDR3 nucleotide sequence: TGTGCCAGCAGGTTCAACTCGGTTCCGGGACAGGGGCAGTACTTC. Protein sequence: CASRFNSVPGQGQYF.

CDR3 nucleotide sequence: TGCGCCAGCAGCTTGGAGCCGGGACAGGGACCCTATGGCTACACCTTC. It is translated as CASSLEPGQGPYGYTF. J is TRBJ1-2 and V is TRBV5-1; 9 bases align to TRBD1. V dropped 0 bases and J dropped 4; count of bases not matched to a gene: 7. The CDR3 is 16 amino acids. From germline, CDR1 is SGHRS and CDR2 YFSETQ. Full variable domain (rest looked up from reference TRBV5-1 and TRBJ1-2): KAGVTQTPRYLIKTRGQQVTLSCSPISGHRSVSWYQQTPGQGLQFLFEYFSETQRNKGNFPGRFSGRQFSNSRSEMNVSTLELGDSALYLCASSLEPGQGPYGYTFGSGTRLTVV.

The chain has TRBV19 and TRBJ1-2; 10 positions match TRBD1. Germline CDR1 is LNHDA and CDR2 is SQIVND (reference sequence). V shed 3 bases, J shed 4 bases, and the junction held 5 bases outside the gene matches. This CDR3 comprises 15 residues. CDR3 bases: TGTGCCAGTAGTATGGGACAGGGGTCTGTCTATGGCTACACCTTC. Translating it yields CASSMGQGSVYGYTF.

The chain combines TRBV18 with TRBJ2-3; tentatively, D is TRBD1 (6 bases). Trimming removed 3 bases from V and 4 bases from J, with 14 bases in between. This CDR3 is built from 15 residues. Germline loops: CDR1 KGHSH, CDR2 LQKENI. CDR3 loop: CASSPAQQGPDTQYF. The CDR3 DNA reads TGTGCCAGCTCACCGGCTCAACAGGGTCCAGATACGCAGTATTTT.

The CDR3 DNA reads TGTGCCAGCAGCTTGGGGCGAGGGAAGACGCAGTATTTT. Amino acids: CASSLGRGKTQYF. This chain joins TRBV5-6 and TRBJ2-3, with a possible D match to TRBD2 (5 bases). The germline V gene has CDR1 SGHDT and CDR2 YYEEEE. This CDR3 has 13 residues. V lost 0 bases and J 9 bases, leaving 11 bases between the germline ends.

The genes are TRBV28 and TRBJ2-5; D call uncertain. Between the trimmed V and J ends, which lost 6 bases and 4 bases, there was a span of 18 bases. The CDR3 spans 15 residues. Germline V gene lookup returns CDR1 MDHEN and CDR2 SYDVKM. CDR3 coding DNA: TGTGCCAGCAGCCAAACTCGATCACCCCCAGAGACCCAGTACTTC. This gives the protein CASSQTRSPPETQYF. Full variable domain (remainder filled in from reference TRBV28 and TRBJ2-5): DVKVTQSSRYLVKRTGEKVFLECVQDMDHENMFWYRQDPGLGLRLIYFSYDVKMKEKGDIPEGYSVSREKKERFSLILESASTNQTSMYLCASSQTRSPPETQYFGPGTRLLVL.

The chain joins TRBV6-5 to TRBJ2-2, with 7 bases lining up with TRBD1. The ends lost 2 bases at V and 5 bases at J; junction bases unmatched: 2. The V gene's germline CDR1 is MNHEY and CDR2 SVGAGI. This CDR3 comprises 14 residues. The CDR3 region is CASSYRGPTGELFF. CDR3 coding DNA: TGTGCCAGCAGTTACAGGGGGCCGACCGGGGAGCTGTTTTTT.

The J gene is TRBJ2-3, the V gene TRBV28, with D possibly being TRBD2 (6 bases). The CDR3 totals 16 residues. The V and J ends lost 7 bases and 1 base respectively, with 18 bases between them. The germline V gene has CDR1 MDHEN and CDR2 SYDVKM. The CDR3: CASTQGGEPRTDTQYF. The CDR3 coding sequence is TGTGCCAGCACCCAAGGCGGGGAGCCCCGCACAGATACGCAGTATTTT. Full variable domain (remainder filled in from reference TRBV28 and TRBJ2-3): DVKVTQSSRYLVKRTGEKVFLECVQDMDHENMFWYRQDPGLGLRLIYFSYDVKMKEKGDIPEGYSVSREKKERFSLILESASTNQTSMYLCASTQGGEPRTDTQYFGPGTRLTVL.

The CDR3 coding sequence is TGTGCCAGCAGCTCTTACAGGGGGCGATCGAGCGGGAGCAATCAGCCCCAGCATTTT. Its translation is CASSSYRGRSSGSNQPQHF. The chain employs TRBV5-6 and TRBJ1-5; 9 positions agree with TRBD1. The CDR3 contains 19 residues. Trimming took 3 bases from V and 1 from J; bases not matched to a gene: 14. The germline gives CDR1 SGHDT, CDR2 YYEEEE.

This chain uses TRBV7-8 with TRBJ2-5; 8 nucleotides agree with TRBD2. Germline CDR1 reads SGHVS; CDR2 reads FQNEAQ. The CDR3 totals 14 residues. With 2 bases clipped from V and 8 bases from J, the junction kept 7 bases outside the gene matches. The CDR3 reads CASSLSSGGATQYF. The DNA of the CDR3 is TGTGCCAGCAGCTTATCCAGCGGGGGAGCCACCCAGTACTTC.

The chain carries TRBV7-9 and TRBJ1-3; D is undetermined. CDR1 is SEHNR and CDR2 is FQNEAQ in the germline V gene (reference sequence). V gave up 1 base and J gave up 0 bases, with 10 bases separating them. CDR3 length: 16 residues. The CDR3 spells CASSLERHLSGNTIYF. The CDR3 coding sequence is TGTGCCAGCAGCTTAGAGAGACACCTCTCTGGAAACACCATATATTTT.

This chain joins TRBV30 and TRBJ2-7; the D is unclear. The germline CDR1 and CDR2 sequences are GTSNPN and SVGIG (reference sequence). Between the trimmed V and J ends, which lost 6 bases and 2 bases, there was a span of 14 bases. The CDR3 sequence is 13 residues long. The CDR3 DNA reads TGTGCCTGCTATAGCTTCGGCACCTACGAGCAGTACTTC. The encoded protein is CACYSFGTYEQYF.

J is TRBJ2-1 and V is TRBV2; D may be TRBD1 (5 bases). CDR3 length equals 12 residues. Germline V CDR1 and CDR2: SNHLY, FYNNEI. With 7 bases removed from V and 4 bases from J, the gap between germline ends came to 8 bases. CDR3 coding DNA: TGTGCCAGCACCCAGGGTTACAATGAGCAGTTCTTC. It yields the protein CASTQGYNEQFF.

The chain links TRBV11-2 to TRBJ2-5; 13 bases line up with TRBD2. The CDR3 loop spans 18 amino acids. V gave up 1 base and J gave up 2 bases; unmatched junction bases: 7. Germline V gene data show CDR1 as SGHAT and CDR2 as FQNNGV. The CDR3 coding sequence is TGTGCCAGCAGCTTAGTCCGGGGACTAGCGGGGCAACAAGAGACCCAGTACTTC. Translation: CASSLVRGLAGQQETQYF.

This chain links TRBV7-3 with TRBJ2-1; TRBD2 matches 10 bases. The V segment lost 5 bases and the J segment 5 bases; nucleotides outside the gene matches: 6. Germline CDR1 reads SGHTA; CDR2 reads FQGTGA. CDR3 length equals 15 residues. The CDR3 DNA follows: TGTGCCAGCAGCCTACGGACTAGCGGAAACAATGAGCAGTTCTTC. Translating it yields CASSLRTSGNNEQFF.

The V call is TRBV4-1, the J call TRBJ1-6; perhaps TRBD1 as D (5 bases). V was shortened by 0 bases and J by 8 bases, with 11 bases between the two germline ends. The CDR3 is made up of 15 amino acids. CDR1 is MGHRA, CDR2 YSYEKL, per germline. Here the CDR3 reads CASSQEVKGYSPLHF. The CDR3 DNA reads as TGCGCCAGCAGCCAAGAGGTGAAGGGGTATTCACCCCTCCACTTT.

The chain couples TRBV29-1 to TRBJ1-1; a weak D match, TRBD1 (6 bases). CDR3 length equals 12 residues. Trimming removed 4 bases from V and 4 bases from J, with 10 bases in between. The germline CDR1 and CDR2 sequences are SQVTM and ANQGSEA. The CDR3 DNA reads TGCAGCGTTGGTAGGGGGGGCACTGAAGCTTTCTTT. This sequence encodes CSVGRGGTEAFF.

V and J are TRBV25-1 and TRBJ1-6; D is unresolved. The CDR3 has 13 residues. Deletions cut 6 bases from V and 7 bases from J, with 10 bases between. Germline V gene sequence: CDR1 MGHDK, CDR2 SYGVNS. In DNA, the CDR3 is TGTGCCAGCAGCCAATCGGGGAATTCACCCCTCCACTTT. As protein: CASSQSGNSPLHF.

The chain combines TRBV5-4 with TRBJ2-3; TRBD2 is a possible D gene (7 bases). The CDR3 totals 15 residues. The germline V and J ends were trimmed by 3 bases and 5 bases, with 16 bases remaining between them. Germline V lookup: CDR1 SGHNT, CDR2 YYREEE (reference sequence). This CDR3 is CASSSRGAGLDTQYF. The CDR3 region has the DNA TGTGCCAGCAGCTCCCGGGGGGCAGGGTTAGATACGCAGTATTTT.

The chain couples TRBV29-1 to TRBJ1-1; 8 bases align to TRBD1. The V and J ends lost 5 bases and 6 bases, in that order; junction bases with no gene match: 2. The germline V gene has CDR1 SQVTM and CDR2 ANQGSEA. The CDR3 totals 11 residues. CDR3 residues: CSVPGGPEAFF. The DNA of the CDR3 is TGCAGCGTTCCAGGGGGCCCTGAAGCTTTCTTT.

CDR3 loop: CASSFQDRTNQPQHF. CDR3 sequence (DNA): TGTGCCAGTAGTTTTCAGGACAGGACCAATCAGCCCCAGCATTTT. The chain couples TRBV19 to TRBJ1-5; 7 bases fit TRBD1. The junction had 7 bases not matched to a gene; V was cut back by 5 bases and J by 3 bases. The CDR3 runs 15 residues. Germline V lookup: CDR1 LNHDA, CDR2 SQIVND (reference sequence).

The chain uses TRBV11-1 and TRBJ2-5; 14 bases are a match to TRBD2. J gave up 5 bases and V 5 bases, and 7 bases lay outside the gene matches. In germline, CDR1 is SGHAT, CDR2 FQDESV (reference sequence). The CDR3 runs 16 residues. CDR3 sequence: CASSERLAGGIETQYF. Written as DNA, the CDR3 is TGTGCCAGCAGCGAAAGACTAGCGGGGGGGATCGAGACCCAGTACTTC.

The CDR3, as DNA: TGTGCCAGCAGTTTTGCGGGGTGGGAAAACATTCAGTACTTC. This codes for CASSFAGWENIQYF. V gene TRBV28 combines with J gene TRBJ2-4; tentatively, D is TRBD2 (6 bases). The CDR3 has 14 amino acids. The V gene lost 3 bases and the J gene lost 5 bases, with 11 bases spanning the gap. Per the germline V gene, CDR1 is MDHEN and CDR2 is SYDVKM.

This chain connects TRBV4-3 to TRBJ2-7, with D tentatively TRBD2 (5 bases). Trimming removed 4 bases from V and 0 bases from J, with 13 bases in between. From germline, CDR1 is LGHNA and CDR2 YSLEER. There are 15 residues in the CDR3. The CDR3 coding sequence is TGCGCCAGCAGCCCAACGGAGGACGGCTCCTACGAGCAGTACTTC. It encodes CASSPTEDGSYEQYF.